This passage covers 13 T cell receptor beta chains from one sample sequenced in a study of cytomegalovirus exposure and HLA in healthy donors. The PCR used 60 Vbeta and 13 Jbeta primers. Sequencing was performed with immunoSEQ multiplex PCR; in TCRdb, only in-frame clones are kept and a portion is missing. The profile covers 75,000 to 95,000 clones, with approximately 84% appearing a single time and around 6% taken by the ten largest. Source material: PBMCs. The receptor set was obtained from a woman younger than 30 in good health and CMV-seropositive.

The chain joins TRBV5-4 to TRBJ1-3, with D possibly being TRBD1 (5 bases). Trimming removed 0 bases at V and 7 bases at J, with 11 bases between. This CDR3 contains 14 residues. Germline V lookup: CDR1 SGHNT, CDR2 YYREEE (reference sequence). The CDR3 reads CASSLDGARNTIYF. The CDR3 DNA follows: TGTGCCAGCAGCTTGGATGGGGCGAGGAACACCATATATTTT.

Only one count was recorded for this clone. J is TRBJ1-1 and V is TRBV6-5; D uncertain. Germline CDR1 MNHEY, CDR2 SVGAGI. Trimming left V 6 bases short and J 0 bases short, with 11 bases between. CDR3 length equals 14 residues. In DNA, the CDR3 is TGTGCCAGCAGCGCCCAATACATGAACACTGAAGCTTTCTTT. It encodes CASSAQYMNTEAFF.

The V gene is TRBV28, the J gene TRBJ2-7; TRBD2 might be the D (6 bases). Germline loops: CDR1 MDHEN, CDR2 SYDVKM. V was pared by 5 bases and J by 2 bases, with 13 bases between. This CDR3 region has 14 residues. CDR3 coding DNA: TGTGCCAGCAGTGGGCGGGGCCGCACCTACGAGCAGTACTTC. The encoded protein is CASSGRGRTYEQYF.

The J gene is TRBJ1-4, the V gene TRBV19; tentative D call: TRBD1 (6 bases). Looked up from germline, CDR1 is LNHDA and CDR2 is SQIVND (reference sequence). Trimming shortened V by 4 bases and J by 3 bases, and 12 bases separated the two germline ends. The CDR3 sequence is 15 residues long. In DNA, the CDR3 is TGTGCCAGTAGTACCGCGGACAGTGCTAATGAAAAACTGTTTTTT. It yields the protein CASSTADSANEKLFF.

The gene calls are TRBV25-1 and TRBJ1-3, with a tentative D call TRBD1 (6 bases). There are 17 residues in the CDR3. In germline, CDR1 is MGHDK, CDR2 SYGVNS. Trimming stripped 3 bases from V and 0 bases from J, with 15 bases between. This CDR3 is CASSEDSFSRSGNTIYF. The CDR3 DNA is TGTGCCAGCAGTGAGGACAGTTTTTCCCGCTCTGGAAACACCATATATTTT. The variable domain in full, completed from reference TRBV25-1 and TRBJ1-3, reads EADIYQTPRYLVIGTGKKITLECSQTMGHDKMYWYQQDPGMELHLIHYSYGVNSTEKGDLSSESTVSRIRTEHFPLTLESARPSHTSQYLCASSEDSFSRSGNTIYFGEGSWLTVV.

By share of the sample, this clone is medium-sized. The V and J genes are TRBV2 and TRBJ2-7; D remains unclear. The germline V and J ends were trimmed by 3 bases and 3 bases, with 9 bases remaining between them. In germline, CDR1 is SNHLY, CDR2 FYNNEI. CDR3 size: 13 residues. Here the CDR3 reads CASSDLESYEQYF. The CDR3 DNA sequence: TGTGCCAGCAGTGACCTCGAGAGCTACGAGCAGTACTTC.

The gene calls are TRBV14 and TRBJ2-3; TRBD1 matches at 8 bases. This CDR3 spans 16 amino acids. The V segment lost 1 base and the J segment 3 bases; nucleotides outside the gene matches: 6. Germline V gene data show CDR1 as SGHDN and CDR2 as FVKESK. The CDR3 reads CASSQGGQGGTDTQYF. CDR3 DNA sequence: TGTGCCAGCAGCCAAGGCGGACAGGGTGGGACAGATACGCAGTATTTT.

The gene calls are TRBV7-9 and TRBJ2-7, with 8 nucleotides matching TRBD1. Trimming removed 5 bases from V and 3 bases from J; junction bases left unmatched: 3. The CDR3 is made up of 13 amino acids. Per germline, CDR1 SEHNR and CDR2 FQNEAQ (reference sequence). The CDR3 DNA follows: TGTGCCAGCAGCATCGGACAGGGCTACGAGCAGTACTTC. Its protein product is CASSIGQGYEQYF.

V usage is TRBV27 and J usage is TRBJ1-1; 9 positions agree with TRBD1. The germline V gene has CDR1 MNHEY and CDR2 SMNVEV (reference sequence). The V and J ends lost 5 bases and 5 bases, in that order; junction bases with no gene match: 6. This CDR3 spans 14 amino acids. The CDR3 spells CASSKQGAGTEAFF. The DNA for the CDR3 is TGTGCCAGCAGTAAACAGGGGGCAGGGACTGAAGCTTTCTTT.

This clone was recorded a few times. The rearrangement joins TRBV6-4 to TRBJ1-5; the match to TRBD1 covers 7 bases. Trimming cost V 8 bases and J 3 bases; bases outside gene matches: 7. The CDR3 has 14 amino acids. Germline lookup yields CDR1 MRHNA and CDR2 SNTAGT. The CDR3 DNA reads TGTGCCAGCTTCGGCAGGGGGACCAATCAGCCCCAGCATTTT. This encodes CASFGRGTNQPQHF.

CDR3 protein: CATGGGRDTEAFF. Here the CDR3 DNA reads TGTGCCACCGGGGGGGGTCGGGACACTGAAGCTTTCTTT. This chain connects TRBV15 to TRBJ1-1; D is perhaps TRBD1 (5 bases). CDR1 is LNHNV, CDR2 YYDKDF, per germline (reference sequence). Trimming removed 8 bases at V and 3 bases at J, with 13 bases between. This CDR3 is 13 amino acids long.

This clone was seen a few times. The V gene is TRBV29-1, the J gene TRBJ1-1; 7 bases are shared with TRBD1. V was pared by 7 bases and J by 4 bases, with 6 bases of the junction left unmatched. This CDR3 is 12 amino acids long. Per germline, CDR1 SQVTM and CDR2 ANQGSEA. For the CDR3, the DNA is TGCAGCGGAGGACAGGAATCCACTGAAGCTTTCTTT. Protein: CSGGQESTEAFF.

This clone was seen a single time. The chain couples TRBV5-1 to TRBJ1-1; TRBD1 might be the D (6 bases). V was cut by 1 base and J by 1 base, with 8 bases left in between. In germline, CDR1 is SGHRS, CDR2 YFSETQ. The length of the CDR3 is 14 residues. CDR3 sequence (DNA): TGCGCCAGCAGCTTGCAGGGGTCGAACACTGAAGCTTTCTTT. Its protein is CASSLQGSNTEAFF.